This TCR beta chain is drawn from a study of T cell changes during pregnancy in multiple sclerosis. Germline CDR1 reads LNHDA; CDR2 reads SQIVND (reference sequence). There are 14 residues in the CDR3. Trimming took off 5 bases at V and 0 bases at J, with 8 bases between the two ends. The assay was immunoSEQ multiplex PCR, and TCRdb's table has in-frame clones only and misses some. The table records some 60,000 clones, around 93% of them present only once. J is TRBJ1-3 and V is TRBV19; D is unresolved. The origin of this receptor is a female donor with multiple sclerosis, enrolled in a pregnancy study. The specimen was CD4+ T cells from peripheral blood mononuclear cells, collected before pregnancy. CDR3 sequence reads: CASSGLASGNTIYF. In DNA, the CDR3 is TGTGCCAGTAGTGGACTGGCCTCTGGAAACACCATATATTTT.